The source of this TCR beta chain is a study of cytomegalovirus exposure and HLA in healthy donors. V was shortened by 1 base and J by 3 bases, with 12 bases between the two germline ends. This CDR3 comprises 15 residues. Germline lookup yields CDR1 SGHTA and CDR2 FQGNSA. With 60 Vbeta and 13 Jbeta primers, the PCR was carried out. Original processing notes: Some 80 million unique TCR beta chains, 9 million to 14 million shared, were counted in a later analysis. The protocol was immunoSEQ multiplex PCR, while the TCRdb copy is restricted to in-frame clones and leaves out a portion. V, J and clone size are taken as reported in that table, and D and trimming were inferred from the DNA itself. Counted here are 180,000 or so clones, about 80% occurring once; the ten biggest clones make up 3.5% to 4.5%.

The sequenced sample was PBMCs. The genes are TRBV7-2 and TRBJ1-2; D remains unclear. This receptor was obtained from a woman aged 60 to 75 in good health and CMV-seropositive. CDR3: CASSLGTSAYYGYTF. The CDR3 nucleotides read TGTGCCAGCAGCTTAGGTACTAGTGCATACTATGGCTACACCTTC.